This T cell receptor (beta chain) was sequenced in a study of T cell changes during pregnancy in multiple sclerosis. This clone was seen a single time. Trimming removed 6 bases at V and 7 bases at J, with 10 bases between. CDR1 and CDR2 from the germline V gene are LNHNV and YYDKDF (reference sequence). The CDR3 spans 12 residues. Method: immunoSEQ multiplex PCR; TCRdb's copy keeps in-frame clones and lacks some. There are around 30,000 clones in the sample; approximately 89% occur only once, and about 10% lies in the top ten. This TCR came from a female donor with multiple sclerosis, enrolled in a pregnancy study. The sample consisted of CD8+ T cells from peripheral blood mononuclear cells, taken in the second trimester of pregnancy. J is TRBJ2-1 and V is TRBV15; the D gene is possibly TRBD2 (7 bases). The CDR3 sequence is CATRGRGNEQFF. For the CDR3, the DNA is TGTGCCACCAGGGGGAGGGGGAATGAGCAGTTCTTC.